This T cell receptor (beta chain) was recorded in a study of OX40 agonist ivuxolimab in advanced cancers. Sequenced by immunoSEQ multiplex PCR; TCRdb stores in-frame clones only, minus some. This sample has 60,000 to 85,000 clones; nearly 95% occur once, and the top ten carry 20%. Germline V lookup: CDR1 LNHDA, CDR2 SQIVND (reference sequence). The CDR3 length is 14 residues. V shed 7 bases and J shed 2 bases, with 15 bases lying between them. Only one count was recorded for this clone. The TCR sequence derives from an adult with an advanced solid tumor such as melanoma, head and neck, liver or kidney cancer. The chain links TRBV19 to TRBJ2-7; D perhaps matches TRBD2 (6 bases). The specimen comprised CD4+ or CD8+ T cells sorted from blood, sampled in a trial of the OX40 agonist ivuxolimab. In nucleotides, the CDR3 is TGTGCCAGTAACACCCAGGCGGGACCCTACGAGCAGTACTTC. Its protein product is CASNTQAGPYEQYF. Drawing the rest from reference TRBV19 and TRBJ2-7, the complete variable domain is DGGITQSPKYLFRKEGQNVTLSCEQNLNHDAMYWYRQDPGQGLRLIYYSQIVNDFQKGDIAEGYSVSREKKESFPLTVTSAQKNPTAFYLCASNTQAGPYEQYFGPGTRLTVT.